This entry lists 10 T cell receptor beta chains sequenced from one sample in a study of shared clonotypes between healthy human individuals. The repertoire was sequenced with immunoSEQ multiplex PCR; TCRdb's copy has only in-frame clones and lacks some. The sample lists about 2.3 million clones, roughly 90% occurring once. The sample consisted of naive CD4+ T cells from PBMCs. This sample's subset: CD45RA+ positively selected. The receptors derive from a man between 18 and 29 years old in good health. Some clones in this sample may be carry-over from other donors' samples.

As regards this clone: At the DNA level, this CDR3 is encoded by other sequences in the same sample as well. The rearrangement uses TRBV5-1 and TRBJ2-5; TRBD2 aligns across 10 bases. Germline V CDR1 and CDR2: SGHRS, YFSETQ. V lost 0 bases and J lost 5; bases outside the gene matches: 4. This CDR3 comprises 15 residues. In DNA form, the CDR3 reads TGCGCCAGCAGCTTGGGCCTAGCGGGAGATGAGACCCAGTACTTC. Translation: CASSLGLAGDETQYF.

The V gene is TRBV28, the J gene TRBJ1-2, with 9 bases aligning to TRBD1. Germline CDR1 reads MDHEN; CDR2 reads SYDVKM. V shed 3 bases and J 2 bases; nucleotides not matched to a gene: 10. The CDR3 consists of 17 residues. The CDR3 region is CASSFQGWDRANYGYTF. The CDR3 DNA reads TGTGCCAGCAGTTTCCAGGGGTGGGACAGGGCGAACTATGGCTACACCTTC.

CDR3 amino acids: CASSASLNTEAFF. CDR3 DNA: TGTGCCAGCAGCGCCTCTCTGAACACTGAAGCTTTCTTT. The chain uses TRBV6-4 and TRBJ1-1; no reliable D call. CDR1 MRHNA and CDR2 SNTAGT come from the germline V gene. V lost 6 bases and J lost 0, with 8 bases in between. This CDR3 is 13 amino acids long.

The genes are TRBV2 and TRBJ2-3; D remains unclear. The CDR3 contains 14 residues. CDR1 is SNHLY and CDR2 is FYNNEI in the germline V gene. V was shortened by 8 bases and J by 1 base, with 13 bases between the two germline ends. The CDR3, as DNA: TGTGCCAGCCTATCGATCCGGGGCACAGATACGCAGTATTTT. It translates to CASLSIRGTDTQYF.

V is TRBV9 and J is TRBJ1-3; TRBD1 might be the D (5 bases). CDR1 is SGDLS and CDR2 is YYNGEE in the germline V gene. V was cut by 3 bases and J by 2 bases, with 15 bases left in between. The CDR3 sequence is 16 residues long. This CDR3 reads CASSARGFRAGNTIYF. CDR3 nucleotides: TGTGCCAGCAGCGCCCGGGGGTTTAGGGCTGGAAACACCATATATTTT.

The rearrangement uses TRBV2 and TRBJ2-1; 7 positions match TRBD1. The CDR3 loop spans 14 amino acids. Germline V gene sequence: CDR1 SNHLY, CDR2 FYNNEI. The V segment lost 6 bases and the J segment 4 bases; nucleotides outside the gene matches: 6. CDR3 region: CASRSTGNYNEQFF. CDR3 DNA: TGTGCCAGCAGGTCGACAGGGAATTACAATGAGCAGTTCTTC.

The gene calls are TRBV6-6 and TRBJ1-5; no firm D call. The length of the CDR3 is 14 residues. With 6 bases removed from V and 0 bases from J, the gap between germline ends came to 9 bases. CDR1 and CDR2 from the germline V gene are MNHNY and SVGAGI (reference sequence). The CDR3 DNA sequence: TGTGCCAGCAGACAGCTCGTTAGCAATCAGCCCCAGCATTTT. Translating gives CASRQLVSNQPQHF.

The CDR3 DNA follows: TGTGCCAGCAGCTCCCCGGGGCAGGGTGTTCCTTACTTC. Translated, it gives CASSSPGQGVPYF. The chain combines TRBV6-6 with TRBJ2-4; TRBD1 or TRBD2 may be the D gene (5 bases each). This CDR3 is 13 amino acids long. Trimming shortened V by 6 bases and J by 16 bases, and 22 bases separated the two germline ends. Germline CDR1 MNHNY, CDR2 SVGAGI (reference sequence).

This clone was recorded once. The chain joins TRBV7-2 to TRBJ1-2, with D possibly TRBD1 on 5 matching bases. The CDR3 is 17 amino acids. The V end lost 5 bases, the J end lost 3 bases, and 22 bases lay between the germline ends. The germline V gene encodes CDR1 SGHTA and CDR2 FQGNSA. DNA for the CDR3: TGTGCCAGCAGCCCCCGGATGGGGGGATCACCATACTATGGCTACACCTTC. This gives the protein CASSPRMGGSPYYGYTF.

The chain combines TRBV7-9 with TRBJ2-1; D call uncertain. The CDR3 is 13 residues long. Germline V gene sequence: CDR1 SEHNR, CDR2 FQNEAQ (reference sequence). The V end was cut by 5 bases, the J end by 5 bases, with 10 bases between. The CDR3 here is CASSPDPHNEQFF. In DNA, the CDR3 is TGTGCCAGCAGCCCCGATCCCCACAATGAGCAGTTCTTC.